The 3 T cell receptor beta chains presented below share a single source sample, sequenced in a study of shared clonotypes between healthy human individuals. Profiled with immunoSEQ multiplex PCR; TCRdb holds only in-frame clones, not every one. Among about 600,000 clones listed, roughly 97% were seen once. Sample: naive CD4+ T cells sorted from blood. Subset reported: CD45RA+ positively selected. All receptors come from a woman aged 25-40 years in good health.

This clone occurred once. The CDR3 bases are TGTGCCAGCAGTCGGACTAGCGGGAGTAATGAAAGGCTTCGCGAGCAGTACTTC. Translation: CASSRTSGSNERLREQYF. The rearrangement joins TRBV27 to TRBJ2-5; 13 positions agree with TRBD2. The end of the DNA fits TRBJ2-7 better, so the J call may be wrong. The length of the CDR3 is 18 residues. The V gene's germline CDR1 is MNHEY and CDR2 SMNVEV (reference sequence).

The chain joins TRBV25-1 to TRBJ1-4; no firm D call. CDR3 length: 15 residues. The ends were cut back, 3 bases at V and 1 base at J, with 9 bases in the middle. From germline, CDR1 is MGHDK and CDR2 SYGVNS. The CDR3 spells CASSEIGRTNEKLFF. The CDR3 DNA follows: TGTGCCAGCAGTGAGATAGGGAGAACTAATGAAAAACTGTTTTTT.

The V and J genes are TRBV5-4 and TRBJ2-5; TRBD2 is a possible D gene (6 bases). The CDR3 loop spans 15 amino acids. The germline gives CDR1 SGHNT, CDR2 YYREEE (reference sequence). V was pared by 0 bases and J by 3 bases, with 12 bases between. The CDR3 DNA follows: TGTGCCAGCAGCTTGGGGGCTAGCGCTAAAGAGACCCAGTACTTC. It is translated as CASSLGASAKETQYF. Complete variable domain (other parts from reference TRBV5-4 and TRBJ2-5): ETGVTQSPTHLIKTRGQQVTLRCSSQSGHNTVSWYQQALGQGPQFIFQYYREEENGRGNFPPRFSGLQFPNYSSELNVNALELDDSALYLCASSLGASAKETQYFGPGTRLLVL.